Listed below are T cell receptor beta chains from one sample, sequenced in a study of shared clonotypes between healthy human individuals. Libraries were prepared by immunoSEQ multiplex PCR; TCRdb keeps only in-frame clonotypes and omits some of them. The table includes hundreds of thousands of clones, 95% to 97% detected once. Sequenced input: naive CD8+ T cells sorted from blood. Receptors were obtained from a woman in her 30s in good health. CDR3s include the opening cysteine and the closing phenylalanine or tryptophan. A D gene is named only where the DNA matches it firmly. Clone size is given for some rows only: seen once, a few or many times, or a class if the clone is expanded.

J gene	CDR3 length	D gene	V gene	clone size	CDR3 DNA	CDR3 protein
TRBJ2-2	15	TRBD2	TRBV5-6	-	TGTGCCAGCAGCTGGGGGAGGGGCTACACCGGGGAGCTGTTTTTT	CASSWGRGYTGELFF
TRBJ2-3	18	TRBD1	TRBV2	-	TGTGCCAGCAGTGAACTGTGGGTTGGGACAGGGGTAGAAGATACGCAGTATTTT	CASSELWVGTGVEDTQYF
TRBJ1-4	16	-	TRBV9	-	TGTGCCAGCAGCGTAGGAGAGCCGTCAACTAATGAAAAACTGTTTTTT	CASSVGEPSTNEKLFF
TRBJ2-5	14	TRBD2	TRBV6-5	-	TGTGCCAGCAACCTAGCGGGAGAACGCGAGACCCAGTACTTC	CASNLAGERETQYF
TRBJ2-7	11	-	TRBV10-3	-	TGTGCCATCAGTGAGACTTACGAGCAGTACTTC	CAISETYEQYF
TRBJ2-7	20	TRBD1	TRBV6-1	-	TGTGCCAGCAGTGAATACGGAATAGGGGGACAGGAGGCTTCCTCCTACGAGCAGTACTTC	CASSEYGIGGQEASSYEQYF
TRBJ1-1	16	-	TRBV28	-	TGTGCCAGCAGTTTTGGATGGGGGAAGGTGAACACTGAAGCTTTCTTT	CASSFGWGKVNTEAFF
TRBJ2-1	17	TRBD2	TRBV9	-	TGTGCCAGCAGCGTAGCCGACTGGACTAGCGGGAGTGATGAGCAGTTCTTC	CASSVADWTSGSDEQFF
TRBJ1-6	13	-	TRBV4-1	-	TGCGCCAGCAGCCAAGATTTAGAGGAACCCCTCCACTTT	CASSQDLEEPLHF
TRBJ2-3	16	-	TRBV13	-	TGTGCCAGCAGCCCCCAATCAGGCCGACACACAGATACGCAGTATTTT	CASSPQSGRHTDTQYF
TRBJ2-1	14	TRBD1	TRBV4-1	-	TGCGCCAGCAGCCAATGGACAGGAATGGATGAGCAGTTCTTC	CASSQWTGMDEQFF
TRBJ2-7	13	-	TRBV27	-	TGTGCCAGCAGTTTGGGGCGAAAGAGCTTGCAGTACTTC	CASSLGRKSLQYF
TRBJ2-3	15	-	TRBV4-1	-	TGCGCCAGCAGCCAAGATAAGGCCAGCACAGATACGCAGTATTTT	CASSQDKASTDTQYF
TRBJ2-7	12	-	TRBV15	-	TGTGCCACCAGCAGCGAGAGCTACGAGCAGTACTTC	CATSSESYEQYF
TRBJ1-1	16	TRBD1	TRBV28	-	TGTGCCAGCAGTCCCACCAACAGGGGCATGAACACTGAAGCTTTCTTT	CASSPTNRGMNTEAFF
TRBJ2-5	13	-	TRBV19	-	TGTGCCAGTAGTATCGAACAGCAAGAGACCCAGTACTTC	CASSIEQQETQYF
TRBJ1-1	16	-	TRBV27	-	TGTGCCAGCACCCCCTCTGTGGGACACATGAACACTGAAGCTTTCTTT	CASTPSVGHMNTEAFF
TRBJ2-3	12	-	TRBV11-2	-	TGTGCCAGCAGCTACTACACAGATACGCAGTATTTT	CASSYYTDTQYF
TRBJ1-2	16	-	TRBV28	-	TGTGCCAGCAGCAATCCCCAATTCTCGGACCGGGCTGGCTACACCTTC	CASSNPQFSDRAGYTF
TRBJ2-7	13	-	TRBV27	once	TGTGCCAGCAGTTCCGGCAGTTCCTACGAGCAGTACTTC	CASSSGSSYEQYF
TRBJ1-1	13	-	TRBV11-3	few	TGTGCCAGCAGCCTCAACAGTAACACTGAAGCTTTCTTT	CASSLNSNTEAFF
TRBJ2-7	13	-	TRBV14	-	TGTGCCAGCAGCCGATCTATACGGGACTCCCAGTACTTC	CASSRSIRDSQYF
TRBJ1-5	15	-	TRBV19	-	TGTGCCAGTAGTTCGGAAGGGACGCCCGATCAGCCCCAGCATTTT	CASSSEGTPDQPQHF
TRBJ1-1	16	TRBD1	TRBV27	-	TGTGCCAGCAGTTTATCGCCAGGGACAGCAAACACTGAAGCTTTCTTT	CASSLSPGTANTEAFF
TRBJ1-5	14	-	TRBV28	-	TGTGCCAGCAGTTCCGGCGTCGTAGATCAGCCCCAGCATTTT	CASSSGVVDQPQHF
TRBJ2-2	15	TRBD1	TRBV10-1	-	TGCGCCAGCAGTGGAATGACAGGGCCTACCGGGGAGCTGTTTTTT	CASSGMTGPTGELFF
TRBJ1-1	14	-	TRBV27	-	TGTGCCAGCAGTGAAACAGGGCTAAACACTGAAGCTTTCTTT	CASSETGLNTEAFF
TRBJ2-2	16	-	TRBV13	-	TGTGCCAGCAGCGGACCTAGCGATGTCGACACCGGGGAGCTGTTTTTT	CASSGPSDVDTGELFF
TRBJ1-5	13	-	TRBV27	-	TGTGCCAGCAGTTTTTCAGGGGAACAGCCCCAGCATTTT	CASSFSGEQPQHF
TRBJ2-5	14	TRBD2	TRBV13	-	TGTGCCAGCAGCTTCCTAGCGGGAGAGGAGACCCAGTACTTC	CASSFLAGEETQYF
TRBJ2-6	18	-	TRBV2	-	TGTGCCAGCAGTGAAGCCCTAGCAGACTACTCTGGGGCCAACGTCCTGACTTTC	CASSEALADYSGANVLTF
TRBJ2-2	15	TRBD1	TRBV5-1	-	TGCGCCAGCAGCTTGGAGGGGGCGGCATCCGGGGAGCTGTTTTTT	CASSLEGAASGELFF
TRBJ2-7	16	TRBD2	TRBV5-1	-	TGCGCCAGCAGCCCGATGACTAGCGGGATAACCTACGAGCAGTACTTC	CASSPMTSGITYEQYF
TRBJ2-7	13	-	TRBV5-1	-	TGCGCCAGCAGCTTGGGACAGCGTTACGAGCAGTACTTC	CASSLGQRYEQYF
TRBJ2-7	15	-	TRBV27	once	TGTGCCAGCAGTTATTTCCCAGGGGATACCTACGAGCAGTACTTC	CASSYFPGDTYEQYF
TRBJ1-5	15	TRBD1	TRBV5-1	few	TGCGCCAGCAGCCACATACCGGGACAGGGGAGTTTACAACAGTTT	CASSHIPGQGSLQQF
TRBJ1-1	13	-	TRBV13	-	TGTGCCAGCAGCACGAGGGGGAGGACTGAAGCTTTCTTT	CASSTRGRTEAFF
TRBJ2-5	15	TRBD1	TRBV5-1	-	TGCGCCAGCAGAAAGACAGGGCGGGTGACGGAGACCCAGTACTTC	CASRKTGRVTETQYF
TRBJ2-3	17	TRBD2	TRBV19	once	TGTGCCAGTACCGTCGATGGGAGCGGGAGGCACCCAGATACGCAGTATTTT	CASTVDGSGRHPDTQYF
TRBJ2-4	16	-	TRBV4-1	-	TGCGCCAGCAGCCCATGGGGTCGGCTAGCCAAAAACATTCAGTACTTC	CASSPWGRLAKNIQYF
TRBJ1-1	13	-	TRBV27	-	TGTGCCAGCAGACCCGACACCAACACTGAAGCTTTCTTT	CASRPDTNTEAFF
TRBJ1-1	12	-	TRBV28	-	TGTGCCAGCAGCAGGGATCTCACTGAAGCTTTCTTT	CASSRDLTEAFF
TRBJ2-1	14	-	TRBV27	-	TGTGCCAGCAGTTTAAGGCCAACCGGCAATGAGCAGTTCTTC	CASSLRPTGNEQFF
TRBJ2-3	13	-	TRBV27	-	TGTGCCAGCAGCCTGGGAAGAGGCGATACGCAGTATTTT	CASSLGRGDTQYF
TRBJ2-7	12	-	TRBV13	once	TGTGCCAGCAGCTTAGCCTCCTACGAGCAGTACTTC	CASSLASYEQYF
TRBJ2-5	18	TRBD2	TRBV9	few	TGTGCCAGCAGCGTAGGAGTGGGCCTAGCGGGAGGGAGAGAGACCCAGTACTTC	CASSVGVGLAGGRETQYF
TRBJ1-1	13	-	TRBV11-2	-	TGTGCCAGCAGCCCGCTGCAGGCCCCCGCAGCTTTCTTT	CASSPLQAPAAFF
TRBJ1-1	12	-	TRBV10-2	-	TGCGCCAGCAGAAAGGACAGCCCAGAAGCTTTCTTT	CASRKDSPEAFF
TRBJ2-5	13	-	TRBV6-5	-	TGTGCCAGCCGCGGCCTCCCCCTCGGGGAGCAGTACTTC	CASRGLPLGEQYF
TRBJ1-3	14	-	TRBV2	-	TGTGCCAGCAGTAGGACAGCTTCTGGAAACACCATATATTTT	CASSRTASGNTIYF
TRBJ2-7	13	TRBD2	TRBV7-9	-	TGTGCCAGCAGACGACTAGCGGGAGACGAGCAGTACTTC	CASRRLAGDEQYF
TRBJ2-7	11	-	TRBV30	-	TGTGCCTGGAGTGTAGGTCAAGAGCAGTACTTC	CAWSVGQEQYF
TRBJ2-7	13	TRBD1	TRBV6-6	-	TGTGCCAGCAGTTACTGGGACAGCTACGAGCAGTACTTC	CASSYWDSYEQYF
TRBJ2-4	14	-	TRBV28	-	TGTGCCAGCAGTCCATCTATAGCCAAAAACATTCAGTACTTC	CASSPSIAKNIQYF
TRBJ2-3	17	-	TRBV5-4	-	TGTGCCAGCAGCTTGGTCGTCGTGGCGGGAAGCACAGATACGCAGTATTTT	CASSLVVVAGSTDTQYF